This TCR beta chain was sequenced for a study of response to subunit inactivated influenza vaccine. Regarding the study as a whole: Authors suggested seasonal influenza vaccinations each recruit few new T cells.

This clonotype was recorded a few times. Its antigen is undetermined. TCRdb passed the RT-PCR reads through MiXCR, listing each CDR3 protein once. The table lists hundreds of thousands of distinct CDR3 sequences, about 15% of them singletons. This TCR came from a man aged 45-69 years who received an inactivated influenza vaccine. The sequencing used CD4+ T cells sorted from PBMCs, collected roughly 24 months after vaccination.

The CDR3 is CASSVAASGAQYF. Here the CDR3 DNA reads TGTGCCAGCAGCGTAGCTGCTAGCGGAGCCCAGTACTTC. J is TRBJ2-7 and V is TRBV9; TRBD2 aligns across 7 bases. The CDR3 spans 13 residues. Germline V gives CDR1 SGDLS, CDR2 YYNGEE. With 0 bases clipped from V and 10 bases from J, the junction kept 7 bases outside the gene matches.